Each of the 3 T cell receptor beta chains below was sequenced from the same sample in a study of cytomegalovirus exposure and HLA in healthy donors. The primer mix had 60 Vbeta and 13 Jbeta primers. Profiled with immunoSEQ multiplex PCR; TCRdb holds only in-frame clones, not every one. Of around 180,000 clones in the sample, about 80% are singletons; the top ten hold 4.8%. The sequenced material came from PBMCs. The receptors come from a man between 18 and 29 years old in good health and CMV-seronegative.

The chain couples TRBV5-1 to TRBJ1-1, with D possibly being TRBD1 (6 bases). Germline lookup yields CDR1 SGHRS and CDR2 YFSETQ. The V and J ends lost 4 bases and 3 bases respectively, with 7 bases between them. There are 12 residues in the CDR3. CDR3 sequence reads: CASSTGYTEAFF. Here the CDR3 DNA reads TGCGCCAGCAGCACAGGGTACACTGAAGCTTTCTTT. The variable domain in full, completed from reference TRBV5-1 and TRBJ1-1, reads KAGVTQTPRYLIKTRGQQVTLSCSPISGHRSVSWYQQTPGQGLQFLFEYFSETQRNKGNFPGRFSGRQFSNSRSEMNVSTLELGDSALYLCASSTGYTEAFFGQGTRLTVV.

V and J are TRBV19 and TRBJ1-3; D unresolved. The CDR3 length is 16 residues. The V end was cut by 4 bases, the J end by 0 bases, with 13 bases between. Germline CDR1 is LNHDA and CDR2 is SQIVND (reference sequence). CDR3 nucleotide sequence: TGTGCCAGTAGTAATCGAGGGAAACGCTCTGGAAACACCATATATTTT. The encoded protein is CASSNRGKRSGNTIYF.

The CDR3 region has the DNA TGTGCCATCAGTGAGTCGTGGGCTTACGAGCAGTACTTC. Its protein is CAISESWAYEQYF. The chain couples TRBV10-3 to TRBJ2-7; D ambiguous. The length of the CDR3 is 13 residues. Per germline, CDR1 ENHRY and CDR2 SYGVKD. V was pared by 0 bases and J by 4 bases, with 7 bases between.